Sequencing of this T cell receptor (beta chain) was carried out in a study of T cell changes during pregnancy in multiple sclerosis. The germline CDR1 and CDR2 sequences are SNHLY and FYNNEI. Trimming left V 11 bases short and J 6 bases short, with 14 bases between. The CDR3 is made up of 12 amino acids. The assay was immunoSEQ multiplex PCR, and TCRdb's table has in-frame clones only and misses some. The table lists about 110,000 clones, just under 95% of them singletons, with 1.5% to 2% in the top ten. The chain carries TRBV2 and TRBJ1-5; a possible D gene is TRBD1 (5 bases). The material was peripheral blood, obtained after pregnancy. The sequence was obtained from a female donor with multiple sclerosis, enrolled in a pregnancy study. This CDR3 is CAGSTGGQPQHF. In DNA form, the CDR3 reads TGTGCCGGGTCGACGGGGGGTCAGCCCCAGCATTTT.